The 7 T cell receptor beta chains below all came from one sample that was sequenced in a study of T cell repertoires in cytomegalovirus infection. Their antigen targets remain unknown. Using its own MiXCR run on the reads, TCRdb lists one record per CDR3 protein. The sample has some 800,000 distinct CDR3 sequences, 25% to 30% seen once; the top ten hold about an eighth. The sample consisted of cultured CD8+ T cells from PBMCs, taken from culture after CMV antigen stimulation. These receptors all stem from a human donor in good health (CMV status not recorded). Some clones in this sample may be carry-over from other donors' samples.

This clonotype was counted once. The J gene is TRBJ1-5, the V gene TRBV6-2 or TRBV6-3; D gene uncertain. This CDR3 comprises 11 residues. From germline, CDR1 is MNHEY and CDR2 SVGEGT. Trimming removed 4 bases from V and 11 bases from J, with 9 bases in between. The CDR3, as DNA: TGTGCCAGCAGTTCCCGTACGTCCCAGCATTTT. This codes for CASSSRTSQHF.

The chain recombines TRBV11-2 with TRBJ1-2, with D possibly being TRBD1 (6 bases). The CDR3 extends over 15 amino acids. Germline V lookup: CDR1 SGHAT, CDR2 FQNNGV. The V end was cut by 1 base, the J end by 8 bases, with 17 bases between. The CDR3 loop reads CASSLVFSGAQGYTF. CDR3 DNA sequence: TGTGCCAGCAGCTTAGTCTTTTCAGGGGCACAAGGCTACACCTTC.

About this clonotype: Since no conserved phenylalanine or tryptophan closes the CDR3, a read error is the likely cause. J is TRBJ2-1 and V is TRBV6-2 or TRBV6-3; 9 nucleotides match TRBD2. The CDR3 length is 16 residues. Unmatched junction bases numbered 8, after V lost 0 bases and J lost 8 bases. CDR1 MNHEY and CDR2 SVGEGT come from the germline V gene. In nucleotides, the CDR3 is TGTGCCAGCAGTTACTCGAGGCGGGGGGGCCTCGATGAGCAGTTCTCC. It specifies CASSYSRRGGLDEQFS.

The CDR3 DNA is TGTGCCACCAGCAGAGGCAGGGTTGATCAGCCCCAGCATTTT. This sequence encodes CATSRGRVDQPQHF. This chain joins TRBV15 and TRBJ1-5; TRBD1 might be the D (5 bases). Trimming shortened V by 1 base and J by 5 bases, and 9 bases separated the two germline ends. Germline CDR1 and CDR2: LNHNV and YYDKDF (reference sequence). The CDR3 sequence is 14 residues long.

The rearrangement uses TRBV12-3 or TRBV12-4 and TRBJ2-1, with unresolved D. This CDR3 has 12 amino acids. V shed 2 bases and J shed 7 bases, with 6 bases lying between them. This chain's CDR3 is CASSLFVNEQFF. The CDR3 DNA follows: TGTGCCAGCAGTTTATTTGTGAATGAGCAGTTCTTC.

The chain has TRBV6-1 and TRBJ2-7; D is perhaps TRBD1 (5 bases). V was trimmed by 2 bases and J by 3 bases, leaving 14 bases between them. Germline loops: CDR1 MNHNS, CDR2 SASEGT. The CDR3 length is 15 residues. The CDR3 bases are TGTGCCAGCAGTGAAAGGGGCATCCCGTTCTACGAGCAGTACTTC. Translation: CASSERGIPFYEQYF.

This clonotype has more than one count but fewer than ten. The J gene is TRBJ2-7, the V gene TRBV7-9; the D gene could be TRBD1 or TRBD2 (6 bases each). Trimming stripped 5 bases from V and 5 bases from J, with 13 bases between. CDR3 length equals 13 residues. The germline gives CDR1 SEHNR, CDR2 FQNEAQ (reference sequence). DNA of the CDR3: TGTGCCAGCAGCCACGAGGGGGGCGACGAGCAGTACGTC. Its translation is CASSHEGGDEQYV.